In this sample, the clone carrying this T cell receptor (beta chain) turned up once. Repertoires were generated with immunoSEQ multiplex PCR, while TCRdb's copy carries only in-frame clones and drops some. The table shows around 200,000 clones, with roughly 76% occurring only once. Trimming cost V 4 bases and J 10 bases, with 10 bases left between them. CDR3 length equals 11 residues. Looked up from germline, CDR1 is LGHNA and CDR2 is YNFKEQ. This record comes from a study of blood T cell repertoires in COVID-19. The sequence was obtained from a human donor in a cohort sampled during active COVID-19. Sequenced sample: peripheral blood. The rearrangement uses TRBV4-2 and TRBJ1-2; possible D gene TRBD1, 5 bases. The CDR3 DNA sequence: TGTGCCAGCAGCCGCGCAGGGTACTACACCTTC. This codes for CASSRAGYYTF.